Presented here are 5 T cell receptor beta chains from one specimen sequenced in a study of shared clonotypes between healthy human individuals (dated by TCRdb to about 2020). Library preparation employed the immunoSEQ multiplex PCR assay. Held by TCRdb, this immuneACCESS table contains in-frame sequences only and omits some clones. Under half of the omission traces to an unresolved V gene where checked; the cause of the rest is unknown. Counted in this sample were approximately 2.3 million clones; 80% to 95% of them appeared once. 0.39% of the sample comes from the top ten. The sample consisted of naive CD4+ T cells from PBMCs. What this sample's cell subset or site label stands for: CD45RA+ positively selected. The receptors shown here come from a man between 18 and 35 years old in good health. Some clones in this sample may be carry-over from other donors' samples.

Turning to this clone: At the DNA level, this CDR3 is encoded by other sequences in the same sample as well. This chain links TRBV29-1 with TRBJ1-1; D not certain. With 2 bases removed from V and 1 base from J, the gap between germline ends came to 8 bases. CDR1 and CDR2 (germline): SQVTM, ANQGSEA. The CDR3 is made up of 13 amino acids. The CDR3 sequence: CSVERSGNTEAFF. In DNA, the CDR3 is TGCAGCGTTGAACGGAGCGGGAACACTGAAGCTTTCTTT. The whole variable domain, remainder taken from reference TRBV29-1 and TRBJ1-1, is SAVISQKPSRDICQRGTSLTIQCQVDSQVTMMFWYRQQPGQSLTLIATANQGSEATYESGFVIDKFPISRPNLTFSTLTVSNMSPEDSSIYLCSVERSGNTEAFFGQGTRLTVV.

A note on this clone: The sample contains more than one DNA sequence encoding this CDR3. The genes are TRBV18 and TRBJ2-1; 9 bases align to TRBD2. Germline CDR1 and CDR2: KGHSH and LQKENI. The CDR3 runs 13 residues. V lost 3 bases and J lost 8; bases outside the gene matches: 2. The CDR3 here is CASSPRLADEQFF. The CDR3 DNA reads TGTGCCAGCTCACCGAGACTAGCGGATGAGCAGTTCTTC.

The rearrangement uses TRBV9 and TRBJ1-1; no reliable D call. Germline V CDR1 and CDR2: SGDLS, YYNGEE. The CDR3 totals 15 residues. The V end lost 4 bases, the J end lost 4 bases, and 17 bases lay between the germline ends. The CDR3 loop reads CASSPRHSLSTEAFF. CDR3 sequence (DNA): TGTGCCAGCAGCCCCCGGCACAGTCTTAGCACTGAAGCTTTCTTT.

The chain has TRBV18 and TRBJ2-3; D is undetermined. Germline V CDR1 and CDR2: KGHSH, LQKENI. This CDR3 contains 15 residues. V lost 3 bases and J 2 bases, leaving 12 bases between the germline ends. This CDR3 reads CASSPLLGLTDTQYF. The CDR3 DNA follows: TGTGCCAGCTCACCTCTGCTCGGGCTCACAGATACGCAGTATTTT.

The CDR3 bases are TGTGCCAGCAGTTTAGCGCGGGAGGGCCTAGGTGAGCAGTTCTTC. It codes for CASSLAREGLGEQFF. The chain combines TRBV27 with TRBJ2-1, with TRBD2 identical over 9 bases. V lost 2 bases and J lost 9; bases outside the gene matches: 8. This CDR3 has 15 residues. Per the germline V gene, CDR1 is MNHEY and CDR2 is SMNVEV (reference sequence).